The TCR beta chain under discussion was sequenced for a study of T cell repertoires in cytomegalovirus infection (dated by TCRdb to about 2019). Regarding the study in general: Recently identified HLA-C-restricted CMV epitopes, whose presentation resists viral immunomodulation, were targeted by peptide stimulations together with well-studied HLA-B-restricted epitopes. The HLA type of each donor mattered for the analysis, because public TCR beta signatures pointed to carriage of CMV infection along with the matching HLA type. The investigation overall reported the following: Carriers of CMV infection plus the relevant HLA type were discriminated by the cumulative frequency of public TCR beta family members in the study cohort and in an independent roughly 350-donor cohort. The ex vivo response was dominated by HLA-C-restricted CMV-specific TCR beta clonotypes, which also provided the single most frequent clonotype in two of eight donors.

The sample's treatment or condition, from its label and the paper: in vitro stimulation with specific CMV peptide epitopes to enrich CMV-specific T cells. TCRdb records Illumina HiSeq 1500 as the sequencer. The public reads were reanalyzed by TCRdb: fastp trimming at Q25, MiXCR alignment, in-frame beta chains only. One record per CDR3 amino acid sequence lists the most common genes and DNA. This sample lists nearly 700,000 distinct CDR3 sequences; roughly 33% were detected once. The top ten clones comprise roughly 18% of the sample. This clonotype has more than one count but fewer than ten. Its antigen remains undetermined. Per-base quality was not reported, and no clone a single base away is much larger than it. CDR1 and CDR2 are read off the germline V gene as SGHTA and FQGNSA. Taken from cysteine to phenylalanine, the CDR3 has 18 residues. Only the CDR3 DNA is retained, 54 bases long and in frame from the first base. V is pruned by 3 bases and J by 1 base, leaving 9 bases of the junction without a gene match.

Sequences were derived from cultured PBMCs, sampled from culture after CMV antigen stimulation. Recombination joined TRBV7-2 with TRBJ2-2; 9 bases in the junction line up with TRBD2. This TCR came from a human donor in good health (CMV status not recorded). Some clones in this sample may be carry-over from other donors' samples. The DNA sequence reads TGTGCCAGCAGCTTGAGGAGCCTTAGCGGGAGGAACACCGGGGAGCTGTTTTTT. This gives the protein CASSLRSLSGRNTGELFF. When the CDR3 is completed using the reference TRBV7-2 and TRBJ2-2 genes on either side, the full variable domain is GAGVSQSPSNKVTEKGKDVELRCDPISGHTALYWYRQSLGQGLEFLIYFQGNSAPDKSGLPSDRFSAERTGGSVSTLTIQRTQQEDSAVYLCASSLRSLSGRNTGELFFGEGSRLTVL.